The rows below give T cell receptor beta chains drawn from one sample of a study of blood T cell repertoires in COVID-19. Profiling relied on immunoSEQ multiplex PCR, and the TCRdb table lists in-frame clones only, not all of them. Found here are hundreds of thousands of clones, roughly nine tenths of them singletons; the top ten hold roughly 1.1%. Sequencing was performed on PBMCs or T cells enriched from blood (not recorded which). These receptors were taken from a young man who had recovered from COVID-19. Each CDR3 is given with its conserved first and last residue. Each record gives: clone size, V gene, D gene, J gene, CDR3 protein, CDR3 DNA. D genes are given only for firm matches. Not all rows give a size; the values are once, few, many and, for expanded clones, a class.

-	TRBV11-1	TRBD1	TRBJ2-5	CASRHRDRDQETQYF	TGTGCCAGCAGGCACCGGGACAGGGATCAAGAGACCCAGTACTTC
-	TRBV7-2	TRBD2	TRBJ2-1	CASSKWASGNNEQFF	TGTGCCAGCTCCAAGTGGGCTAGCGGAAACAATGAGCAGTTCTTC
-	TRBV28	TRBD1	TRBJ1-3	CASSYPGTGSGNTIYF	TGTGCCAGCAGTTACCCGGGGACAGGGTCTGGAAACACCATATATTTT
-	TRBV18	-	TRBJ2-1	CASSPPLAALYNEQFF	TGTGCCAGCTCACCACCATTAGCGGCCCTCTACAATGAGCAGTTCTTC
-	TRBV6-4	-	TRBJ1-4	CASSDRGFEKLFF	TGTGCCAGCAGTGACAGGGGATTTGAAAAACTGTTTTTT
-	TRBV2	-	TRBJ1-2	CASSEVGSSGGYTF	TGTGCCAGCAGTGAAGTTGGCAGTTCGGGTGGCTACACCTTC
-	TRBV5-1	TRBD2	TRBJ2-7	CASSLGGRASYEQYF	TGCGCCAGCAGCTTGGGCGGGAGGGCGTCTTACGAGCAGTACTTC
-	TRBV3-1/TRBV3-2	TRBD1	TRBJ1-2	CASSQDGTGDYGYTF	TGTGCCAGCAGCCAAGACGGGACAGGGGACTATGGCTACACCTTC
-	TRBV27	-	TRBJ2-7	CASSLRGRYEQYF	TGTGCCAGCAGTTTGCGGGGTAGGTACGAGCAGTACTTC
once	TRBV11-2	-	TRBJ2-3	CASSLDTPRDVSDTQYF	TGTGCCAGCAGCTTAGACACACCGCGGGATGTCTCAGATACGCAGTATTTT
-	TRBV4-1	TRBD2	TRBJ2-7	CASSQLTSGRDEQYF	TGCGCCAGCAGCCAACTTACTAGCGGGAGGGACGAGCAGTACTTC
-	TRBV19	TRBD2	TRBJ2-1	CASRSGLAGVNEQFF	TGTGCCAGTAGGTCGGGACTAGCGGGGGTTAATGAGCAGTTCTTC
-	TRBV18	-	TRBJ2-1	CASSAKQGDEQFF	TGTGCCAGCTCAGCCAAACAGGGCGATGAGCAGTTCTTC
-	TRBV3-1/TRBV3-2	-	TRBJ1-6	CASSQVGAIENSPLHF	TGTGCCAGCAGCCAAGTGGGGGCGATTGAGAATTCACCCCTCCACTTT
few	TRBV30	-	TRBJ1-5	CAWSGGRTSEKAQPQHF	TGTGCCTGGAGCGGGGGTAGGACATCCGAAAAGGCTCAGCCCCAGCATTTT
-	TRBV30	TRBD1	TRBJ1-4	CAWSATGVVEKLFF	TGTGCCTGGAGTGCGACAGGGGTTGTTGAAAAACTGTTTTTT
-	TRBV5-1	-	TRBJ1-6	CASGEGPGSPLHF	TGCGCCAGCGGAGAAGGCCCGGGATCACCCCTCCACTTT
-	TRBV28	-	TRBJ2-7	CASTGAGTLSSYEQYF	TGTGCCAGCACCGGGGCCGGGACTCTTAGCTCCTACGAGCAGTACTTC
-	TRBV15	-	TRBJ1-1	CATSRNGREAFF	TGTGCCACCAGCAGAAATGGCAGGGAAGCTTTCTTT
-	TRBV19	-	TRBJ1-1	CASRSGQPNTEAFF	TGTGCCAGTAGGTCAGGACAGCCGAACACTGAAGCTTTCTTT
-	TRBV5-1	-	TRBJ1-5	CASSPPRGIKPQHF	TGCGCCAGCAGCCCCCCCAGGGGAATCAAGCCCCAGCATTTT
-	TRBV7-8	TRBD1	TRBJ2-3	CASSLQDTGVLVTDTQYF	TGTGCCAGCAGCCTACAAGACACAGGGGTGCTGGTCACAGATACGCAGTATTTT
-	TRBV9	TRBD1	TRBJ2-1	CASSLQGAPYNEQFF	TGTGCCAGCAGTTTACAGGGGGCGCCTTACAATGAGCAGTTCTTC
-	TRBV3-1/TRBV3-2	-	TRBJ1-2	CASSQEERGYGYTF	TGTGCCAGCAGCCAGGAGGAGCGGGGGTATGGCTACACCTTC
-	TRBV4-1	TRBD2	TRBJ2-3	CASSQGTSGRTDTQYF	TGCGCCAGCAGCCAGGGGACTAGCGGTCGCACAGATACGCAGTATTTT
few	TRBV29-1	-	TRBJ1-1	CSVEAQGGTEAFF	TGCAGCGTTGAAGCCCAGGGAGGAACTGAAGCTTTCTTT
-	TRBV30	TRBD1	TRBJ1-2	CASTTGGGYTF	TGTGCCTCGACTACAGGGGGCGGCTACACCTTC
-	TRBV9	TRBD2	TRBJ2-1	CASSVAGGCYNEQFF	TGTGCCAGCAGCGTAGCGGGAGGGTGCTACAATGAGCAGTTCTTC
-	TRBV5-1	-	TRBJ1-2	CASSLGTGTEGGYTF	TGCGCCAGCAGCTTGGGTACGGGAACGGAGGGGGGCTACACCTTC
-	TRBV6-2/TRBV6-3	-	TRBJ1-1	CASSFKLNTEAFF	TGTGCCAGCAGTTTCAAATTGAACACTGAAGCTTTCTTT
-	TRBV2	-	TRBJ1-1	CASRQEGTTEAFF	TGTGCCAGCCGCCAGGAAGGAACCACTGAAGCTTTCTTT
-	TRBV7-8	-	TRBJ2-4	CASSSTGSWAKNIQYF	TGTGCCAGCAGCTCCACAGGGAGTTGGGCCAAAAACATTCAGTACTTC
-	TRBV30	-	TRBJ1-3	CAWSTLSGNTIYF	TGTGCCTGGAGTACATTATCTGGAAACACCATATATTTT
-	TRBV12-3/TRBV12-4	-	TRBJ1-2	CASSLDTYGYTF	TGTGCCAGCAGTTTAGACACCTATGGCTACACCTTC
-	TRBV5-1	TRBD2	TRBJ2-1	CASSHLLAGAYNEQFF	TGCGCCAGCAGCCACCTGCTAGCGGGAGCTTACAATGAGCAGTTCTTC
-	TRBV11-2	TRBD2	TRBJ2-7	CASSLAGLAGAFEQYF	TGTGCCAGCAGCCTGGCGGGACTAGCGGGAGCCTTTGAGCAGTACTTC